The clone carrying this T cell receptor (beta chain) has only a few counts. This sample stems from a study of blood T cells in healthy people across ages. A J-beta primer mix and a sample-barcoded 5' primer were used in a second PCR of roughly 6 to 12 cycles. TCRdb re-derived calls from the 5' RACE reads in MiXCR, one entry per CDR3 protein. The data hold approximately 1,100,000 distinct CDR3 sequences, with 35% to 55% observed a single time. Trimming stripped 3 bases from V and 6 bases from J, with 6 bases between. This CDR3 has 12 amino acids. Germline V gene lookup returns CDR1 ENHRY and CDR2 SYGVKD.

The TCR originated in a woman aged 55-70 years in good health. Sequencing used blood. This chain uses TRBV10-3 with TRBJ2-4, with a weak D call TRBD2 (6 bases). CDR3 sequence (DNA): TGTGCCATCAGTGACGGGGGAAACATTCAGTACTTC. It translates to CAISDGGNIQYF.